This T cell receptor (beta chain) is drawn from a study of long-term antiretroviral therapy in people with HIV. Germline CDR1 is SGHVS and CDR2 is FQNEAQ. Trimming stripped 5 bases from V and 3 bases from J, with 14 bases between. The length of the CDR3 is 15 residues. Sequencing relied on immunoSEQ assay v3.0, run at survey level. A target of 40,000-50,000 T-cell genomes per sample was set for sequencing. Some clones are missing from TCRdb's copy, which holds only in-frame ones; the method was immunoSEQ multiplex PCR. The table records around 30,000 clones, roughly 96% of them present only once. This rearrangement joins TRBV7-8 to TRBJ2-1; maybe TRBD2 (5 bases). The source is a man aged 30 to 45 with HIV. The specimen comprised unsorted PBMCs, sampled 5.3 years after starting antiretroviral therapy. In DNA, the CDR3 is TGTGCCAGCAGCCGGACTGAAGTTAACTACAATGAGCAGTTCTTC. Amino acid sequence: CASSRTEVNYNEQFF. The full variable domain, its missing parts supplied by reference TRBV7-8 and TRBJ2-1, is GAGVSQSPRYKVAKRGQDVALRCDPISGHVSLFWYQQALGQGPEFLTYFQNEAQLDKSGLPSDRFFAERPEGSVSTLKIQRTQQEDSAVYLCASSRTEVNYNEQFFGPGTRLTVL.